Only one count was recorded for the clone carrying this TCR beta chain. Profiled with immunoSEQ multiplex PCR; TCRdb holds only in-frame clones, not every one. The data hold a few hundred thousand clones, with roughly 87% observed a single time. This entry belongs to a study of blood T cell repertoires in COVID-19. The wider study: Samples representing acute and convalescent COVID-19 were sourced from the United States, Italy and Spain. Sample material is recorded as cDNA or gDNA derived from T cells, B-cell-depleted T cells, or PBMCs.

All enrollees were about 18 to 100 years old and from some 24 US areas. Membership in each cohort depended on participant-reported clinical history. With 3 bases removed from V and 6 bases from J, the gap between germline ends came to 8 bases. The CDR3 has 13 amino acids. From germline, CDR1 is LNHDA and CDR2 SQIVND (reference sequence). The source of this sequence is a woman aged 25 to 39 who had recovered from COVID-19. Material: PBMCs or T cells enriched from blood (not recorded which). The chain recombines TRBV19 with TRBJ2-2; a weak D match, TRBD1 (6 bases). Here the CDR3 reads CASSIRTAGELFF. DNA of the CDR3: TGTGCCAGTAGTATTAGGACAGCCGGGGAGCTGTTTTTT. The complete variable domain, with remaining parts taken from reference TRBV19 and TRBJ2-2, reads DGGITQSPKYLFRKEGQNVTLSCEQNLNHDAMYWYRQDPGQGLRLIYYSQIVNDFQKGDIAEGYSVSREKKESFPLTVTSAQKNPTAFYLCASSIRTAGELFFGEGSRLTVL.